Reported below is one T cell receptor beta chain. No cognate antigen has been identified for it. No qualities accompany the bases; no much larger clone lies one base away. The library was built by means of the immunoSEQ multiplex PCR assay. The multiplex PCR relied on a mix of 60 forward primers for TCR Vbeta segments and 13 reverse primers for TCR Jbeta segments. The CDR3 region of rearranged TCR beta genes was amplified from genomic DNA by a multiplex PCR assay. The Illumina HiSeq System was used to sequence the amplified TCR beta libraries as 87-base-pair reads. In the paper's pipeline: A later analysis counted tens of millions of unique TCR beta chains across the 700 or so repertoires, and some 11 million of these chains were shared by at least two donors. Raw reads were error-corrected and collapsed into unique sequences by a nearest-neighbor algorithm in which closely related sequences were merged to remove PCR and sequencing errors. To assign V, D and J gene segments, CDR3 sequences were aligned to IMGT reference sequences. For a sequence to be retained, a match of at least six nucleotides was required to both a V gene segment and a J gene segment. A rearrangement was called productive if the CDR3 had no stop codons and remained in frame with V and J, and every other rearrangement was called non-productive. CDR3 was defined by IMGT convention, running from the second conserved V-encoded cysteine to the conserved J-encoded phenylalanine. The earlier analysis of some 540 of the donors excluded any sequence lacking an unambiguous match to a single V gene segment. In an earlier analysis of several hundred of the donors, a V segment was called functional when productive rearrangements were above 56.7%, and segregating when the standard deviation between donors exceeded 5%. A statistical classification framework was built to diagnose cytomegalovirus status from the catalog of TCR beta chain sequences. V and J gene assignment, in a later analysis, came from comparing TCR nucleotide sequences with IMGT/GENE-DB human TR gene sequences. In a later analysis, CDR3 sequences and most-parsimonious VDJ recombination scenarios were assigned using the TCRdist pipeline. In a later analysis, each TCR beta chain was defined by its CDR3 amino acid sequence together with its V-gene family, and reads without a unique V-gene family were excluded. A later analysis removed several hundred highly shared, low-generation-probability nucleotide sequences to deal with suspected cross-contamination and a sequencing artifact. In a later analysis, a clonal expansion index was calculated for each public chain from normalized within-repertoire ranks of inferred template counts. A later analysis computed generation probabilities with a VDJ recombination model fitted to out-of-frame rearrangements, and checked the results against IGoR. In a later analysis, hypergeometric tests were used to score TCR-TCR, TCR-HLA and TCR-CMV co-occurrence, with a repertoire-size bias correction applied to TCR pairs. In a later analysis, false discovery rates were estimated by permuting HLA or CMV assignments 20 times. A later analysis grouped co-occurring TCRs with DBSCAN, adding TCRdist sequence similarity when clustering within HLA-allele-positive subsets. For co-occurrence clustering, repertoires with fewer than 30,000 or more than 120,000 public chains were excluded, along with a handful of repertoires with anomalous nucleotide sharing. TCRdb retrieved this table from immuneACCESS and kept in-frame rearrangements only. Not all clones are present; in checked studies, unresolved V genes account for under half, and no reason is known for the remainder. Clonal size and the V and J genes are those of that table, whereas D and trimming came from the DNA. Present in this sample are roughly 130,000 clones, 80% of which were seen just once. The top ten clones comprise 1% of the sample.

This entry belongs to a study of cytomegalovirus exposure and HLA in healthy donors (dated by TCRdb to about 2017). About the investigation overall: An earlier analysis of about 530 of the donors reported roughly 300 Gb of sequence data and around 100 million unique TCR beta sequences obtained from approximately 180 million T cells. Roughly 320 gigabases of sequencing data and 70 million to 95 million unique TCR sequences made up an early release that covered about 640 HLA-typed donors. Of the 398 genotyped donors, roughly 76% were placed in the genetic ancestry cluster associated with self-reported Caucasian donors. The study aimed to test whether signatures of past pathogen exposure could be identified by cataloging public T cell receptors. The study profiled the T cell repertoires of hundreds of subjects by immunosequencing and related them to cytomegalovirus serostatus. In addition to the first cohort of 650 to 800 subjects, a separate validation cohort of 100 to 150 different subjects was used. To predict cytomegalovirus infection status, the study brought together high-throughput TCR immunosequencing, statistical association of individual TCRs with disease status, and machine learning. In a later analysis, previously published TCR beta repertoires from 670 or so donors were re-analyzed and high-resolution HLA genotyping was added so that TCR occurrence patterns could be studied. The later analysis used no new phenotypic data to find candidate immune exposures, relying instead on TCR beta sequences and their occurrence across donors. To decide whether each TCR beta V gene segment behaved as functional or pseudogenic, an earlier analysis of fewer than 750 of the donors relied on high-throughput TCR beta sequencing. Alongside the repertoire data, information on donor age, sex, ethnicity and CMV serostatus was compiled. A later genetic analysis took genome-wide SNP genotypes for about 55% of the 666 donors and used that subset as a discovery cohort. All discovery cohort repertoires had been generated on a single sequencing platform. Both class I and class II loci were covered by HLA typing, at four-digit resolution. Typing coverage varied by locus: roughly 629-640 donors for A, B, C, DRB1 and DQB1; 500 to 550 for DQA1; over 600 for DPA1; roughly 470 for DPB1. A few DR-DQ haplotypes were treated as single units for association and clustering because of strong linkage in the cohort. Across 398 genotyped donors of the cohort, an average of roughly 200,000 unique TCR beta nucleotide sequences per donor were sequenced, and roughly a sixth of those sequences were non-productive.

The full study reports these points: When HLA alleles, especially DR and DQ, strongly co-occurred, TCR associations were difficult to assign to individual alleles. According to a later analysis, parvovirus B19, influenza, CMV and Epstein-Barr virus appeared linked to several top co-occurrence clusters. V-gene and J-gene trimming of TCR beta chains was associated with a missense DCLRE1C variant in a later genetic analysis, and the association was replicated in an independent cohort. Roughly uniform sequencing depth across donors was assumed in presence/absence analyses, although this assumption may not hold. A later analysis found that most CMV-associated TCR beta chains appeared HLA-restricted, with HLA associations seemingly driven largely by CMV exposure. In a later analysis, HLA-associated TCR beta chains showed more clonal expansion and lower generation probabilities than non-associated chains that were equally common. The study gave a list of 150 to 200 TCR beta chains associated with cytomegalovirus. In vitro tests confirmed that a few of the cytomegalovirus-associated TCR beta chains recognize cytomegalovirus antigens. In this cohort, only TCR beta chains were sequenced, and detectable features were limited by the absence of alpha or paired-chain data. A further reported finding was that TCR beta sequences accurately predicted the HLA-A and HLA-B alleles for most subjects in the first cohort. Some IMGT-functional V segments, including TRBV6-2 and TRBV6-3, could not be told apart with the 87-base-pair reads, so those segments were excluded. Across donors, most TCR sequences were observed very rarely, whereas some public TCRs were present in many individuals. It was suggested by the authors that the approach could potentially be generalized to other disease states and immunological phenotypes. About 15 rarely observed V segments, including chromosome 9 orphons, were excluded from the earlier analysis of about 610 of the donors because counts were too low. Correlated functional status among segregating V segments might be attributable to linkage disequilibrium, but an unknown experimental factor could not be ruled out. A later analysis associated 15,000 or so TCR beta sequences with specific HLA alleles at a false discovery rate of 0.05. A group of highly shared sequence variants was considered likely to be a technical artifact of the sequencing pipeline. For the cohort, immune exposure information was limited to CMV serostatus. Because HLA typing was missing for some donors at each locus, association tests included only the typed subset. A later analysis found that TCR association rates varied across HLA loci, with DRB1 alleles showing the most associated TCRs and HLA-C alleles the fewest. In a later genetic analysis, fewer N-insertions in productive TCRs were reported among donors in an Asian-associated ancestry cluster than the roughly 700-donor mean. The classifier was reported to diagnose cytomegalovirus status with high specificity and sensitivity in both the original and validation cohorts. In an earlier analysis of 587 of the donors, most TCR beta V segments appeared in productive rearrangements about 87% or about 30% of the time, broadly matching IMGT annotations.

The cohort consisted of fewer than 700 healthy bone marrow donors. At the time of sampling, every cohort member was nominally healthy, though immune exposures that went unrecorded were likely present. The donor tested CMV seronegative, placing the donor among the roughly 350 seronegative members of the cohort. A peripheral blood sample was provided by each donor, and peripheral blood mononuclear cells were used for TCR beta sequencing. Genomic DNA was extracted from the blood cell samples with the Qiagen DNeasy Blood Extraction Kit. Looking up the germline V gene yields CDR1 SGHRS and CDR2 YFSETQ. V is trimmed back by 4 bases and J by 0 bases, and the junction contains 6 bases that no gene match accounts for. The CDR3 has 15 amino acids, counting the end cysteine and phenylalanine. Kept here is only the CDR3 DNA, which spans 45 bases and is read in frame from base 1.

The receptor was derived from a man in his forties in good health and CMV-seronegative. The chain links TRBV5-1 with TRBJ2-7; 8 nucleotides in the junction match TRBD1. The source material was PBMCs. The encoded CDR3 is CASSLGRGLSYEQYF. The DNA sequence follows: TGCGCCAGCAGCCTGGGCAGGGGGCTCTCCTACGAGCAGTACTTC.